The 16 T cell receptor beta chains below come from one sample, sequenced in a study of Graves' ophthalmopathy and Graves' hyperthyroidism. The authors amplified TCR beta CDR3 regions, and they did so from RNA transcripts for repertoire sequencing. Scientists carried out first-round RT-PCR using HTBI primers and then a second-round multiplex PCR. In TCRdb, the multiplex PCR reads were re-called with MiXCR into one record per CDR3 protein. The sample lists about 480,000 distinct CDR3 sequences, approximately 14% occurring once. The specimen sequenced was blood. All receptors derive from a woman under 40 with Graves' ophthalmopathy.

J is TRBJ1-1 and V is TRBV29-1; D gene ambiguous. V lost 3 bases, J lost 5 bases, and 10 bases lay in between. Per the germline V gene, CDR1 is SQVTM and CDR2 is ANQGSEA. This CDR3 is built from 12 residues. DNA for the CDR3: TGCAGCGTTGACCTGGCGGATACTGAAGCTTTCTTT. Translated, it gives CSVDLADTEAFF.

This clonotype was picked up many times. The chain joins TRBV12-3 or TRBV12-4 to TRBJ2-5, with D perhaps TRBD1 (7 bases). Trimming cost V 6 bases and J 0 bases, with 11 bases left between them. CDR3 length: 14 residues. This CDR3 reads CASRQGGYQETQYF. The DNA of the CDR3 is TGTGCCAGCAGGCAGGGGGGCTACCAAGAGACCCAGTACTTC.

This clonotype was seen at least ten times. The rearrangement joins TRBV6-1 to TRBJ2-5; D is undetermined. The V end was cut by 8 bases, the J end by 0 bases, with 10 bases between. The CDR3 sequence is 13 residues long. Germline V gene sequence: CDR1 MNHNS, CDR2 SASEGT. In DNA, the CDR3 is TGTGCCAGCTGGGGTGCCTACCAAGAGACCCAGTACTTC. Translated: CASWGAYQETQYF.

The rearrangement uses TRBV12-3 or TRBV12-4 and TRBJ2-7; 13 nucleotides match TRBD2. V lost 1 base and J lost 1; bases outside the gene matches: 4. The CDR3 consists of 17 residues. The CDR3 bases are TGTGCCAGCAGTTTAGGGACTAGCGGGAGATGGTCCTACGAGCAGTACTTC. Amino acid sequence: CASSLGTSGRWSYEQYF.

This clonotype was counted ten times or more. The rearrangement joins TRBV12-3 or TRBV12-4 to TRBJ1-5; TRBD1 matches at 11 bases. This CDR3 is built from 18 residues. V lost 1 base and J lost 0; bases outside the gene matches: 5. The chain's CDR3 is CASSLEGQGVDSNQPQHF. In DNA, the CDR3 is TGTGCCAGCAGTTTAGAGGGACAGGGGGTTGATAGCAATCAGCCCCAGCATTTT.

The chain employs TRBV29-1 and TRBJ1-1; D is unclear. From germline, CDR1 is SQVTM and CDR2 ANQGSEA. The ends were cut back, 5 bases at V and 0 bases at J, with 10 bases in the middle. CDR3 length: 13 residues. CDR3 sequence (DNA): TGCAGCGTTCTGTGGGAAATGAACACTGAAGCTTTCTTT. Translation: CSVLWEMNTEAFF.

The chain links TRBV6-1 to TRBJ1-1; 11 bases are shared with TRBD1. In germline, CDR1 is MNHNS, CDR2 SASEGT. The CDR3 has 13 amino acids. V lost 6 bases and J lost 10; bases outside the gene matches: 7. The CDR3 reads CASSNRDRGGAFF. For the CDR3, the DNA is TGTGCCAGCAGCAACCGGGACAGGGGGGGAGCTTTCTTT.

The V gene is TRBV6-1, the J gene TRBJ2-7, with 9 bases that match TRBD1. The CDR3 runs 16 residues. CDR1 MNHNS and CDR2 SASEGT come from the germline V gene. V was pared by 4 bases and J by 1 base, with 8 bases of the junction left unmatched. The CDR3 sequence is CASSARTGGDSYEQYF. The CDR3 DNA is TGTGCCAGCAGTGCCCGCACAGGGGGCGATTCCTACGAGCAGTACTTC.

This clonotype appeared many times. The genes are TRBV29-1 and TRBJ1-2, with D perhaps matching TRBD1 (5 bases). This CDR3 has 12 residues. Germline loops: CDR1 SQVTM, CDR2 ANQGSEA. The V gene lost 5 bases and the J gene lost 5 bases, with 12 bases spanning the gap. The CDR3 DNA reads TGCAGCGTTCGCGCAAGGGGTTATGGCTACACCTTC. Translated: CSVRARGYGYTF.

This clonotype was seen repeatedly, ten times or more. J is TRBJ2-7 and V is TRBV27; no reliable D call. The germline gives CDR1 MNHEY, CDR2 SMNVEV (reference sequence). This CDR3 is built from 15 residues. V was pared by 0 bases and J by 0 bases, with 9 bases between. CDR3 residues: CASSLSSGLSYEQYF. Written as DNA, the CDR3 is TGTGCCAGCAGTTTATCTTCTGGGCTCTCCTACGAGCAGTACTTC.

This clonotype was counted many times. The gene calls are TRBV2 and TRBJ1-1; D perhaps matches TRBD1 (5 bases). This CDR3 is built from 16 residues. The germline gives CDR1 SNHLY, CDR2 FYNNEI. The V end was cut by 2 bases, the J end by 4 bases, with 17 bases between. CDR3 bases: TGTGCCAGCAGTGAACCCAACGGGGCCCGGACCACTGAAGCTTTCTTT. Amino acid sequence: CASSEPNGARTTEAFF.

A few counts support this clonotype. The chain couples TRBV5-1 to TRBJ1-1, with TRBD1 as a possible D gene (6 bases). Germline V gene data show CDR1 as SGHRS and CDR2 as YFSETQ. The ends were cut back, 1 base at V and 6 bases at J, with 13 bases in the middle. The CDR3 has 14 residues. For the CDR3, the DNA is TGCGCCAGCAGCTTGAGAACAGGGTGGGCTGAAGCTTTCTTT. Residues: CASSLRTGWAEAFF. Combining the CDR3 with reference TRBV5-1 and TRBJ1-1 gives the whole variable domain KAGVTQTPRYLIKTRGQQVTLSCSPISGHRSVSWYQQTPGQGLQFLFEYFSETQRNKGNFPGRFSGRQFSNSRSEMNVSTLELGDSALYLCASSLRTGWAEAFFGQGTRLTVV.

This clonotype was seen repeatedly, ten times or more. V is TRBV6-5 and J is TRBJ2-7; possible D gene TRBD2, 6 bases. V was trimmed by 2 bases and J by 6 bases, leaving 14 bases between them. The CDR3 covers 14 residues. CDR1 is MNHEY and CDR2 is SVGAGI in the germline V gene. The CDR3 loop reads CASSYVREWSEQYF. The CDR3 DNA follows: TGTGCCAGCAGTTACGTCCGGGAGTGGTCCGAGCAGTACTTC.

The sample holds many counts of this clonotype. The J gene is TRBJ1-6, the V gene TRBV12-3 or TRBV12-4, with D perhaps TRBD1 (5 bases). Trimming removed 3 bases from V and 5 bases from J, with 17 bases in between. The CDR3 covers 17 residues. In nucleotides, the CDR3 is TGTGCCAGCAGTTTCTCCGCGGGACGGACTAATAATTCACCCCTCCACTTT. This encodes CASSFSAGRTNNSPLHF.

This clonotype was found many times. The CDR3 DNA follows: TGCAGTGCTAGAGCGGGAGGGCCGGCAGAGACCCAGTACTTC. Its translation: CSARAGGPAETQYF. The chain carries TRBV20-1 and TRBJ2-5; 8 bases agree with TRBD2. Germline CDR1 is DFQATT and CDR2 is SNEGSKA (reference sequence). The CDR3 has 14 amino acids. V dropped 1 base and J dropped 4; count of bases not matched to a gene: 5.

V gene TRBV6-5 combines with J gene TRBJ2-7, with a weak D call TRBD2 (7 bases). Looked up from germline, CDR1 is MNHEY and CDR2 is SVGAGI. Trimming took off 2 bases at V and 7 bases at J, with 9 bases between the two ends. The CDR3 extends over 12 amino acids. The CDR3 loop reads CASSYKGGEQYF. The CDR3 bases are TGTGCCAGCAGTTACAAGGGGGGGGAGCAGTACTTC.